This T cell receptor (beta chain) stems from a study of cytomegalovirus exposure and HLA in healthy donors. It was with 60 Vbeta and 13 Jbeta primers that the PCR ran. Libraries were prepared by immunoSEQ multiplex PCR; TCRdb keeps only in-frame clonotypes and omits some of them. Here the sample spans approximately 160,000 clones, around 80% being singletons. While unrecorded immune exposures were likely, the donors were nominally healthy when sampled. Trimming removed 2 bases at V and 5 bases at J, with 10 bases between. This CDR3 contains 14 residues. Germline CDR1 and CDR2: SGHRS and YFSETQ. Study-wide points: In a later analysis, common viral pathogens appeared linked to several of the most significant clusters. A link between a missense DCLRE1C variant and TCR beta V- and J-gene trimming emerged from a later analysis. In an earlier analysis, in about 530 donors, most V segments appeared productive either ~87% or ~30% of the time.

In its sample, this clone was seen once. Antigen: not known. The sequence came from a woman aged 25 to 45 in good health and CMV-seropositive. The chain carries TRBV5-1 and TRBJ2-2; D remains unclear. The sample comprised PBMCs. In DNA form, the CDR3 reads TGCGCCAGCAGCTTTAGGCTCGGGACCGGGGAGCTGTTTTTT. It specifies CASSFRLGTGELFF.